This T cell receptor beta chain was recorded in a study of shared clonotypes between healthy human individuals. The data were produced by immunoSEQ multiplex PCR, yet TCRdb's version contains in-frame clones alone and is incomplete. The sample consists of millions of clones, 85% to 95% of them appearing once. J lost 1 base, V lost 5 bases, and 17 bases had no gene match. The CDR3 extends over 18 amino acids. Germline V gene lookup returns CDR1 SGHTA and CDR2 FQGTGA. Specimen: naive CD4+ T cells sorted from blood. Specified subset: CD45RA+ positively selected. The chain carries TRBV7-3 and TRBJ2-7, with 7 positions matching TRBD1. This sequence was found in a young man in good health. The CDR3 loop is CASSTRGEDRVASYEQYF. As DNA, the CDR3 is TGTGCCAGCAGCACGAGAGGGGAAGACAGGGTAGCGTCCTACGAGCAGTACTTC.